This entry features one T cell receptor beta chain sequence. The antigen remains undetermined. The data originate from a study of OX40 agonist ivuxolimab in advanced cancers. Whole-study results and caveats: At 0.1 to 3.0 mg/kg, clonal expansion of CD4+ and CD8+ blood T cells had occurred by week 6.

Germline CDR1 reads GTSNPN; CDR2 reads SVGIG (reference sequence). Trimming took off 0 bases at V and 0 bases at J, with 15 bases between the two ends. The CDR3 sequence is 16 residues long. The table came from immunoSEQ multiplex PCR; TCRdb's copy has only in-frame clones and leaves some out. The table has 5,500 to 7,000 clones, roughly 80% seen once. The clonotype comes from an adult with an advanced solid tumor such as melanoma, head and neck, liver or kidney cancer. The V call is TRBV30, the J call TRBJ2-7; possibly TRBD1 for D (6 bases). Sequencing was performed on CD4+ or CD8+ T cells sorted from blood, taken in a trial of the OX40 agonist ivuxolimab. The CDR3 region is CAWSVVWTANSYEQYF. In DNA form, the CDR3 reads TGTGCCTGGAGTGTGGTGTGGACAGCCAACTCCTACGAGCAGTACTTC.